The clone carrying this T cell receptor (beta chain) was counted at least ten times. Its matching antigen is unknown. One entry per CDR3 protein results from TCRdb running MiXCR on the RT-PCR reads. The table includes about 500,000 distinct CDR3 sequences, approximately 15% detected once. From germline, CDR1 is SGHRS and CDR2 YFSETQ. The CDR3 spans 15 residues. With 0 bases removed from V and 0 bases from J, the gap between germline ends came to 4 bases. The entry originates in a study of response to subunit inactivated influenza vaccine. Study-wide findings and caveats: Each seasonal influenza vaccination, the authors suggested, recruits few new T cells.

The sequence was collected from a man in his fifties or sixties who received an inactivated influenza vaccine. The chain uses TRBV5-1 and TRBJ2-6; D is unclear. The sample in question was CD4+ T cells sorted from PBMCs, obtained around 25 months after vaccination. In DNA form, the CDR3 reads TGCGCCAGCAGCTTGGACAACTCTGGGGCCAACGTCCTGACTTTC. Its protein product is CASSLDNSGANVLTF. The full variable domain, its missing parts supplied by reference TRBV5-1 and TRBJ2-6, is KAGVTQTPRYLIKTRGQQVTLSCSPISGHRSVSWYQQTPGQGLQFLFEYFSETQRNKGNFPGRFSGRQFSNSRSEMNVSTLELGDSALYLCASSLDNSGANVLTFGAGSRLTVL.